This T cell receptor (beta chain) was recorded in a study of monozygotic twins with inflammatory bowel disease. Study observations and caveats: Repertoires of patients may have been made more variable by differing immunosuppressive treatments.

About this clonotype: The antigen is unknown.

Per TCR library, approximately 3,500 ng of total RNA was used. Addition of UMIs with a 6-nucleotide sample barcode was achieved by template switching. TCRdb reanalyzed the 5' RACE reads and collapses them to one entry per CDR3 protein, without DNA. The sample table sets out about 160,000 distinct CDR3 sequences. The germline CDR1 and CDR2 sequences are SGHRS and YFSETQ. The CDR3 has 13 residues. V and J are TRBV5-1 and TRBJ2-5. The source material was blood. The TCR sequence derives from a human donor with ulcerative colitis or Crohn's disease, or a healthy co-twin of an affected twin (not recorded which). The CDR3 sequence: CASSFLSQETQYF.